The next 25 T cell receptor beta chains were all read from a single sample in a study of blood T cell repertoires in COVID-19. The method was immunoSEQ multiplex PCR; TCRdb's version includes in-frame clones alone and lacks a portion of them. The sample consists of about 430,000 clones, about 88% of them appearing once. The sequenced material came from PBMCs or T cells enriched from blood (not recorded which). The receptors originated from a woman aged 18-35 years who had been exposed to COVID-19.

The chain has TRBV11-3 and TRBJ2-1; 7 nucleotides align to TRBD2. Germline V gene sequence: CDR1 SGHNT, CDR2 YENEEA. This CDR3 comprises 15 residues. Trimming at V came to 5 bases and at J to 7 bases, leaving 11 bases not matched to a gene. The CDR3 here is CASSKDGLAENEQFF. CDR3 sequence (DNA): TGTGCCAGCAGCAAAGACGGGCTAGCGGAAAATGAGCAGTTCTTC.

The J gene is TRBJ1-3, the V gene TRBV5-1; 9 bases fit TRBD1. CDR1 and CDR2 (germline): SGHRS, YFSETQ. There are 16 residues in the CDR3. The V and J ends lost 0 bases and 6 bases, in that order; junction bases with no gene match: 7. CDR3 nucleotides: TGCGCCAGCAGCTTGGGCGGGACAGGGAACGAAAACACCATATATTTT. Its translation: CASSLGGTGNENTIYF.

The gene calls are TRBV5-5 and TRBJ2-3; D gene unclear. Trimming removed 2 bases from V and 5 bases from J, with 15 bases in between. Germline lookup yields CDR1 SGHKS and CDR2 YYEKEE (reference sequence). The CDR3 runs 15 residues. The DNA for the CDR3 is TGTGCCAGCAGCTTCACACTGACTCTAGGAGATACGCAGTATTTT. This translates into CASSFTLTLGDTQYF.

The rearrangement links TRBV28 to TRBJ1-3, with D maybe TRBD1 (6 bases). This CDR3 comprises 17 residues. Germline V gene data show CDR1 as MDHEN and CDR2 as SYDVKM. Trimming shortened V by 6 bases and J by 0 bases, and 18 bases separated the two germline ends. The chain's CDR3 is CASSRGGPMSSGNTIYF. In DNA form, the CDR3 reads TGTGCCAGCAGCCGAGGGGGACCGATGAGCTCTGGAAACACCATATATTTT.

The V and J genes are TRBV12-5 and TRBJ1-1; D is unresolved. Germline lookup yields CDR1 LGHNT and CDR2 FRNRAP. Trimming shortened V by 0 bases and J by 7 bases, and 9 bases separated the two germline ends. The CDR3 is made up of 13 amino acids. The CDR3 region has the DNA TGTGCTAGTGGTTTGGTAGGAGGTAGTGAAGCTTTCTTT. This translates into CASGLVGGSEAFF.

V gene TRBV30 combines with J gene TRBJ1-1; D remains ambiguous. CDR3 length: 16 amino acids. Trimming removed 0 bases from V and 1 base from J, with 15 bases in between. CDR1 is GTSNPN and CDR2 is SVGIG in the germline V gene (reference sequence). As DNA, the CDR3 is TGTGCCTGGAGTGTTTTGTTATCCAGATCGAACACTGAAGCTTTCTTT. Translating it yields CAWSVLLSRSNTEAFF.

J is TRBJ2-1 and V is TRBV3-1 (or the pseudogene TRBV3-2); D may be TRBD2 (6 bases). This CDR3 is 16 amino acids long. Trimming took 4 bases from V and 0 from J, leaving 13 bases between them. Germline V lookup: CDR1 LGHDT, CDR2 YNNKEL (reference sequence). The CDR3 coding sequence is TGTGCCAGCAGCCCACACGGAGGGTTCTCCTACAATGAGCAGTTCTTC. Translated, it gives CASSPHGGFSYNEQFF.

This chain connects TRBV28 to TRBJ1-4; D not resolved. Trimming shortened V by 4 bases and J by 7 bases, and 13 bases separated the two germline ends. The germline V gene encodes CDR1 MDHEN and CDR2 SYDVKM. The CDR3 is 14 amino acids. The CDR3: CASSSPTGSEKLFF. The CDR3 DNA follows: TGTGCCAGCAGTTCTCCGACGGGTAGTGAAAAACTGTTTTTT.

The chain is built from TRBV5-1 and TRBJ1-1; 10 bases match TRBD1. With V trimmed by 4 bases and J by 5 bases, 8 bases remained unmatched. CDR1 and CDR2 from the germline V gene are SGHRS and YFSETQ. The CDR3 has 15 residues. CDR3 sequence reads: CASSLTGTGDTEAFF. CDR3 coding DNA: TGCGCCAGCAGCCTTACCGGGACAGGGGATACTGAAGCTTTCTTT. The entire variable domain, with the rest obtained from reference TRBV5-1 and TRBJ1-1, is as follows: KAGVTQTPRYLIKTRGQQVTLSCSPISGHRSVSWYQQTPGQGLQFLFEYFSETQRNKGNFPGRFSGRQFSNSRSEMNVSTLELGDSALYLCASSLTGTGDTEAFFGQGTRLTVV.

The gene calls are TRBV14 and TRBJ1-2; 7 nucleotides align to TRBD1. The CDR3 runs to 16 residues. Germline lookup yields CDR1 SGHDN and CDR2 FVKESK. V gave up 2 bases and J gave up 6 bases; unmatched junction bases: 12. The CDR3 loop reads CASSQQSVGQADGYTF. In nucleotides, the CDR3 is TGTGCCAGCAGCCAACAGTCGGTCGGACAGGCGGATGGCTACACCTTC. Combining the CDR3 with reference TRBV14 and TRBJ1-2 gives the whole variable domain EAGVTQFPSHSVIEKGQTVTLRCDPISGHDNLYWYRRVMGKEIKFLLHFVKESKQDESGMPNNRFLAERTGGTYSTLKVQPAELEDSGVYFCASSQQSVGQADGYTFGSGTRLTVV.

This clone showed up just a few times. V gene TRBV19 combines with J gene TRBJ1-1; D possibly corresponds to TRBD1 (5 bases). The CDR3 is made up of 13 amino acids. Trimming shortened V by 6 bases and J by 0 bases, and 8 bases separated the two germline ends. Germline lookup yields CDR1 LNHDA and CDR2 SQIVND (reference sequence). The CDR3 is CASSRAVNTEAFF. The CDR3 DNA follows: TGTGCCAGTAGCAGGGCGGTGAACACTGAAGCTTTCTTT.

This chain connects TRBV13 to TRBJ1-2; D is uncertain. The V end was cut by 2 bases, the J end by 4 bases, with 14 bases between. The CDR3 consists of 15 residues. Germline V lookup: CDR1 PRHDT, CDR2 FYEKMQ (reference sequence). As DNA, the CDR3 is TGTGCCAGCAGCTTACGGCCGGAGAGTGGCTATGGCTACACCTTC. Residues: CASSLRPESGYGYTF. Based on the CDR3 plus reference TRBV13 and TRBJ1-2, the full variable domain is AAGVIQSPRHLIKEKRETATLKCYPIPRHDTVYWYQQGPGQDPQFLISFYEKMQSDKGSIPDRFSAQQFSDYHSELNMSSLELGDSALYFCASSLRPESGYGYTFGSGTRLTVV.

The chain is built from TRBV29-1 and TRBJ2-3; 10 positions agree with TRBD1. Germline V gives CDR1 SQVTM, CDR2 ANQGSEA. J gave up 3 bases and V 2 bases, and 5 bases lay outside the gene matches. The CDR3 runs 15 residues. CDR3 sequence reads: CSVEPGQGFTDTQYF. The CDR3, as DNA: TGCAGCGTTGAACCGGGACAGGGGTTTACAGATACGCAGTATTTT.

Only a few counts were recorded for this clone. The chain uses TRBV30 and TRBJ2-1; 15 bases are shared with TRBD2. Trimming at V came to 0 bases and at J to 8 bases, leaving 2 bases not matched to a gene. The CDR3 has 15 amino acids. Per the germline V gene, CDR1 is GTSNPN and CDR2 is SVGIG (reference sequence). The CDR3, as DNA: TGTGCCTGGAGTGTCGGGACTAGCGGGGGGTATGAGCAGTTCTTC. Translation gives CAWSVGTSGGYEQFF. Full variable domain (remainder filled in from reference TRBV30 and TRBJ2-1): SQTIHQWPATLVQPVGSPLSLECTVEGTSNPNLYWYRQAAGRGLQLLFYSVGIGQISSEVPQNLSASRPQDRQFILSSKKLLLSDSGFYLCAWSVGTSGGYEQFFGPGTRLTVL.

The J gene is TRBJ1-4, the V gene TRBV14; D possibly corresponds to TRBD1 (5 bases). Germline V lookup: CDR1 SGHDN, CDR2 FVKESK. There are 15 residues in the CDR3. V was pared by 6 bases and J by 8 bases, with 19 bases between. CDR3 loop: CASSTPRVLREKLFF. CDR3 coding DNA: TGTGCCAGCAGTACCCCCAGGGTGCTTAGAGAAAAACTGTTTTTT.

V is TRBV5-1 and J is TRBJ1-4, with unresolved D. CDR3 length: 14 residues. Germline loops: CDR1 SGHRS, CDR2 YFSETQ. Trimming shortened V by 4 bases and J by 2 bases, and 9 bases separated the two germline ends. CDR3 amino acids: CASSKAGTNEKLFF. The CDR3 DNA reads TGCGCCAGCAGCAAAGCGGGGACTAATGAAAAACTGTTTTTT.

V is TRBV20-1 and J is TRBJ2-7; no definite D call. Germline CDR1 and CDR2: DFQATT and SNEGSKA (reference sequence). Between the trimmed V and J ends, which lost 3 bases and 4 bases, there was a span of 7 bases. The CDR3 covers 11 residues. The CDR3 region has the DNA TGCAGTGCTAGTTTGCGTTACGAGCAGTACTTC. Encoded protein: CSASLRYEQYF.

The chain recombines TRBV27 with TRBJ2-7; weak D call: TRBD2 (6 bases). The CDR3 is 13 amino acids. CDR1 is MNHEY, CDR2 SMNVEV, per germline (reference sequence). Trimming left V 6 bases short and J 3 bases short, with 12 bases between. As DNA, the CDR3 is TGTGCCAGCAGAAATACGGGAGACTACGAGCAGTACTTC. The encoded protein is CASRNTGDYEQYF.

This chain joins TRBV28 and TRBJ2-3; possible D gene TRBD1, 6 bases. CDR3 length: 16 amino acids. Trimming took 5 bases from V and 0 from J, leaving 15 bases between them. The germline CDR1 and CDR2 sequences are MDHEN and SYDVKM. CDR3 region: CASSPTGTSSTDTQYF. The CDR3 DNA sequence: TGTGCCAGCAGTCCCACCGGGACATCTAGCACAGATACGCAGTATTTT.

V is TRBV29-1 and J is TRBJ2-7, with TRBD2 identical over 16 bases. Per germline, CDR1 SQVTM and CDR2 ANQGSEA. J gave up 2 bases and V 6 bases, and 7 bases lay outside the gene matches. This CDR3 has 16 residues. CDR3 region: CSVSGTSGGAPYEQYF. The CDR3 coding sequence is TGCAGCGTCTCCGGGACTAGCGGGGGGGCACCCTACGAGCAGTACTTC.

The J gene is TRBJ2-7, the V gene TRBV4-2; 7 bases line up with TRBD2. J was trimmed by 0 bases and V by 3 bases; bases with no gene match: 5. This CDR3 region has 15 residues. Germline CDR1 LGHNA, CDR2 YNFKEQ. DNA for the CDR3: TGTGCCAGCAGCCACCTAGCGGCGAGCTCCTACGAGCAGTACTTC. This sequence encodes CASSHLAASSYEQYF.

Details on this clone: At the DNA level, this CDR3 is encoded by other sequences in the same sample as well. The chain recombines TRBV28 with TRBJ2-3; a weak D match, TRBD2 (7 bases). V lost 8 bases, J lost 1 base, and 16 bases lay in between. There are 15 residues in the CDR3. The germline V gene encodes CDR1 MDHEN and CDR2 SYDVKM. Here the CDR3 reads CASSLGGAGTDTQYF. The CDR3 coding sequence is TGTGCCAGCTCTCTTGGGGGGGCTGGCACAGATACGCAGTATTTT.

The chain combines TRBV28 with TRBJ2-1; D is perhaps TRBD2 (5 bases). The CDR3 covers 14 residues. In germline, CDR1 is MDHEN, CDR2 SYDVKM. The ends were cut back, 6 bases at V and 4 bases at J, with 13 bases in the middle. The CDR3 is CASRYERSYNEQFF. The CDR3 nucleotides read TGTGCCAGCAGGTACGAGCGGTCGTACAATGAGCAGTTCTTC.

The chain's CDR3 is CASQSGLNTEAFF. In DNA, the CDR3 is TGTGCCAGCCAGTCAGGGCTGAACACTGAAGCTTTCTTT. J is TRBJ1-1 and V is TRBV18; D is perhaps TRBD1 (5 bases). CDR1 is KGHSH and CDR2 is LQKENI in the germline V gene. The V end was cut by 8 bases, the J end by 0 bases, with 10 bases between. This CDR3 is 13 amino acids long.

The V call is TRBV27, the J call TRBJ1-2; the D is unclear. Trimming took 8 bases from V and 0 from J, leaving 7 bases between them. The germline gives CDR1 MNHEY, CDR2 SMNVEV (reference sequence). The CDR3 contains 12 residues. The CDR3 is CASGRANYGYTF. For the CDR3, the DNA is TGTGCCAGCGGGAGGGCTAACTATGGCTACACCTTC.